This TCR beta chain was profiled in a study of cytomegalovirus exposure and HLA in healthy donors. Germline V gene lookup returns CDR1 MDHEN and CDR2 SYDVKM. V lost 7 bases and J 0 bases, leaving 13 bases between the germline ends. This CDR3 is built from 14 residues. This clone was observed a few times. The primer mix had 60 Vbeta and 13 Jbeta primers. Data came from immunoSEQ multiplex PCR; TCRdb stores just in-frame clones and leaves some out. The repertoire holds some 180,000 clones, with 60% to 85% as singletons. Material for sequencing was PBMCs. The chain joins TRBV28 to TRBJ2-7; TRBD2 might be the D (6 bases). The TCR sequence derives from a man younger than 35 in good health and CMV-seronegative. The CDR3 DNA follows: TGTGCCAGCACACGGGCGGGAATCTCCTACGAGCAGTACTTC. As protein: CASTRAGISYEQYF.